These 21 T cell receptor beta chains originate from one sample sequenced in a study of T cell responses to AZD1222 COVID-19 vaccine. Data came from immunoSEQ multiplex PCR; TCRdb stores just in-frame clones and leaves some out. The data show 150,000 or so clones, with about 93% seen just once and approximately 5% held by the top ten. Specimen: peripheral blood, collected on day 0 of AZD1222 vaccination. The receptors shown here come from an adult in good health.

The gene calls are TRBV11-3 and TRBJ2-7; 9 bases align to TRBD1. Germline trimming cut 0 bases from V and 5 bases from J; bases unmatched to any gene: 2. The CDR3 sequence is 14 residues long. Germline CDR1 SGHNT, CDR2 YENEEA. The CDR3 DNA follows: TGTGCCAGCAGCTTAGATCGGACAGGGGACGAGCAGTACTTC. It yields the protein CASSLDRTGDEQYF. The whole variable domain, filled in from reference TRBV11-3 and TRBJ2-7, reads EAGVVQSPRYKIIEKKQPVAFWCNPISGHNTLYWYLQNLGQGPELLIRYENEEAVDDSQLPKDRFSAERLKGVDSTLKIQPAELGDSAVYLCASSLDRTGDEQYFGPGTRLTVT.

The CDR3 loop is CASSVATGLGNTGELFF. In nucleotides, the CDR3 is TGTGCCAGCAGCGTAGCTACTGGGTTGGGGAACACCGGGGAGCTGTTTTTT. The chain uses TRBV9 and TRBJ2-2; no clear D. V was pared by 0 bases and J by 1 base, with 13 bases between. CDR1 SGDLS and CDR2 YYNGEE come from the germline V gene. The CDR3 consists of 17 residues.

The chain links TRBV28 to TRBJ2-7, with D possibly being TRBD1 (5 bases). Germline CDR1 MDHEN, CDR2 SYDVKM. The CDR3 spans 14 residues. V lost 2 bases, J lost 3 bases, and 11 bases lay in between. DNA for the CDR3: TGTGCCAGCAGTTTAGCAGGGAAGGTCTACGAGCAGTACTTC. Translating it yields CASSLAGKVYEQYF.

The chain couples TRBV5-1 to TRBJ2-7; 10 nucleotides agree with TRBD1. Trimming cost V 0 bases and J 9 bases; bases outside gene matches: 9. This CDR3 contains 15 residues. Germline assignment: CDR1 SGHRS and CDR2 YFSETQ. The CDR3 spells CASSLGGTGVVGQYF. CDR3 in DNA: TGCGCCAGCAGCTTGGGAGGGACAGGGGTCGTTGGGCAGTACTTC.

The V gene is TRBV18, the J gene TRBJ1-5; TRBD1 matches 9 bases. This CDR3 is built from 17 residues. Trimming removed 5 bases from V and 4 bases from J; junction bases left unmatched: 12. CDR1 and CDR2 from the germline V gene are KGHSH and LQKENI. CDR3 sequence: CASSSELPGQGNQPQHF. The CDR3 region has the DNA TGTGCCAGCTCATCTGAACTCCCGGGACAGGGTAATCAGCCCCAGCATTTT.

The CDR3 protein is CATSARKGSSGEETQYF. In DNA form, the CDR3 reads TGTGCCACCAGTGCCAGGAAGGGGTCTAGCGGGGAAGAGACCCAGTACTTC. This chain joins TRBV24-1 and TRBJ2-5, with 9 bases matching TRBD2. This CDR3 has 17 residues. Germline loops: CDR1 KGHDR, CDR2 SFDVKD. Trimming removed 5 bases from V and 3 bases from J; junction bases left unmatched: 12.

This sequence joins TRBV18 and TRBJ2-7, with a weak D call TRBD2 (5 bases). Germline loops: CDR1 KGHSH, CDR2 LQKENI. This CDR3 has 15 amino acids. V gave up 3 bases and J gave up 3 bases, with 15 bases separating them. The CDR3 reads CASSPGWGEDYEQYF. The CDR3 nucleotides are TGTGCCAGCTCACCTGGTTGGGGAGAGGACTACGAGCAGTACTTC.

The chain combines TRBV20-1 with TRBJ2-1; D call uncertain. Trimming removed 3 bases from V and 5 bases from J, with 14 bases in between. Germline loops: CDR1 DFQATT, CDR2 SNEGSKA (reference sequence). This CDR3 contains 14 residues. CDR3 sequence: CSASNDNQHNEQFF. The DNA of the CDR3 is TGCAGTGCTAGTAATGACAACCAACACAATGAGCAGTTCTTC.

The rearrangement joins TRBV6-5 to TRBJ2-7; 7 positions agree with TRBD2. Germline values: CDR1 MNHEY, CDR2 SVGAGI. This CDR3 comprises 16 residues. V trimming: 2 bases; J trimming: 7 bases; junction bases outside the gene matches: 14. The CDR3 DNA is TGTGCCAGCAGTTACGAGGCGGGAGACCCTCTTGGGGAGCAGTACTTC. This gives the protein CASSYEAGDPLGEQYF.

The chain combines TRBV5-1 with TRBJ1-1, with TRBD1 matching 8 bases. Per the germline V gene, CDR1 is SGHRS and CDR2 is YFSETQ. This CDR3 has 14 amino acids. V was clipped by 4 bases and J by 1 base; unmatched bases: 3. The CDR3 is CASSVTGANTEAFF. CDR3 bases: TGCGCCAGCAGCGTGACAGGGGCGAACACTGAAGCTTTCTTT.

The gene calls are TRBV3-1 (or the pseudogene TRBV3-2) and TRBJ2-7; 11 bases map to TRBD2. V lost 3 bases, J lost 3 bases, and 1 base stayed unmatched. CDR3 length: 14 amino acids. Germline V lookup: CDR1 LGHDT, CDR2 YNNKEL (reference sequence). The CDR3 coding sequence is TGTGCCAGCAGCCAGGGGACTAGCGGCTACGAGCAGTACTTC. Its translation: CASSQGTSGYEQYF.

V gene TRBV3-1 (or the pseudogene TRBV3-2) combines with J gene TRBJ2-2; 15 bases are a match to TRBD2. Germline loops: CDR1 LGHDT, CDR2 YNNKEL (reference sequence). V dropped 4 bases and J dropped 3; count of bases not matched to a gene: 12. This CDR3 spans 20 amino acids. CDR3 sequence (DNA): TGTGCCAGCAGCCGAACCTTTGGGACTAGCGGGAGGTCGGACACCGGGGAGCTGTTTTTT. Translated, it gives CASSRTFGTSGRSDTGELFF.

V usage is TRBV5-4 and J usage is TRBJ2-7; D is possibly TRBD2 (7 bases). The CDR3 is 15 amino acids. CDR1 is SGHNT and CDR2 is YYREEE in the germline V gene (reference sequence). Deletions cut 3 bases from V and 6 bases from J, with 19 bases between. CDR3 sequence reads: CASSSGGGEPTEQYF. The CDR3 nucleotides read TGTGCCAGCAGCTCGGGGGGCGGAGAACCTACCGAGCAGTACTTC.

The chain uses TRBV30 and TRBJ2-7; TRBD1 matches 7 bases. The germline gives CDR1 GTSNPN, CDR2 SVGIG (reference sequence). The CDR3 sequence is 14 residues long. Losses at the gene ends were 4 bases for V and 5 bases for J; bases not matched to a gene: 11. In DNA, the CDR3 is TGTGCCTGGAAGGGACAGACCCGAAGGAACGAGCAGTACTTC. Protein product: CAWKGQTRRNEQYF.

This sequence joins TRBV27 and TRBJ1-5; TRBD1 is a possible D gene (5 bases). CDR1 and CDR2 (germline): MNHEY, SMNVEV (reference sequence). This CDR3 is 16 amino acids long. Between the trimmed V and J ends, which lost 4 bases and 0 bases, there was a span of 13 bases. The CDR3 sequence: CASSSGGRLSNQPQHF. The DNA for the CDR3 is TGTGCCAGCAGTTCCGGGGGGAGACTTAGCAATCAGCCCCAGCATTTT.

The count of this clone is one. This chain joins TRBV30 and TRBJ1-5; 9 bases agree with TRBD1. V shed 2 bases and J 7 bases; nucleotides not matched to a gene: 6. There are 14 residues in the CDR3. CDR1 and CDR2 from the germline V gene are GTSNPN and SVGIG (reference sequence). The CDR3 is CAWSRTGAYQPQHF. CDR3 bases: TGTGCCTGGAGTAGGACAGGGGCGTACCAGCCCCAGCATTTT.

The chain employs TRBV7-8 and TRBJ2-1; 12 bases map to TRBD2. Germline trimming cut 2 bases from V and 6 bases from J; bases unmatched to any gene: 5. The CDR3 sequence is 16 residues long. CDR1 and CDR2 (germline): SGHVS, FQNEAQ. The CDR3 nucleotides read TGTGCCAGCAGCTTAAGCCTAGCGGGAGGGCCCAATGAGCAGTTCTTC. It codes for CASSLSLAGGPNEQFF.

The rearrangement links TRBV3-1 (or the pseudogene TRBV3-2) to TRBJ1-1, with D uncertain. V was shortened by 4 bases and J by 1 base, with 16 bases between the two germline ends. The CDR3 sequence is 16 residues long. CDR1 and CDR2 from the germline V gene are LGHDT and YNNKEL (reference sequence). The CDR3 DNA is TGTGCCAGCAGCCGTTCCGGGGAGACTGGGAACACTGAAGCTTTCTTT. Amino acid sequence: CASSRSGETGNTEAFF.

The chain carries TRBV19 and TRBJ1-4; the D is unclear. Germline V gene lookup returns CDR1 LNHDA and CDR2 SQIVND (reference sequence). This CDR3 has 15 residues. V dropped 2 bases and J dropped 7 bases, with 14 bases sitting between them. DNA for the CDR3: TGTGCCAGTAGTATATATCGGAGGAATGGTGAAAAACTGTTTTTT. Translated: CASSIYRRNGEKLFF.

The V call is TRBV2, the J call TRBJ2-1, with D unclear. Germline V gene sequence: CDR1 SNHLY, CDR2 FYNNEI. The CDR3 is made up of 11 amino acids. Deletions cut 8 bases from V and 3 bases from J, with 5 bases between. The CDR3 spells CASAVYNEQFF. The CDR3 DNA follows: TGTGCCAGCGCGGTCTACAATGAGCAGTTCTTC.

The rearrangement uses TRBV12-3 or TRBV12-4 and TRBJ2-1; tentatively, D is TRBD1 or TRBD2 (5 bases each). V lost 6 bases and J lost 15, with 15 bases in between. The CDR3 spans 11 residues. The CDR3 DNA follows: TGTGCCAGCAGCACCGGGACCGTGCGGTTCTTC. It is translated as CASSTGTVRFF.